A selection of T cell receptor beta chains follows, all from one sample in a study of shared clonotypes between healthy human individuals. Here immunoSEQ multiplex PCR was the method, and the copy in TCRdb shows in-frame clones only, minus some. Altogether fewer than 850,000 clones are present, about 96% being singletons, with the ten largest covering around 0.25%. Sequencing was carried out using naive CD8+ T cells sorted from blood. The source of these receptors is a man aged 25-40 years in good health. CDR3s include the opening cysteine and the closing phenylalanine or tryptophan. D genes are given only for firm matches. Expanded clones are given a class, and other clones once, few, many or no size at all.

d_call	clone_size	v_call	j_call	cdr3_aa	cdr3_nt
NA	NA	TRBV6-1	TRBJ2-7	CASRGEDEQYF	TGTGCCAGCAGGGGTGAGGACGAGCAGTACTTC
NA	NA	TRBV7-6	TRBJ2-1	CASKPHLGGGSYNEQFF	TGTGCCAGCAAACCCCATCTGGGGGGAGGATCGTACAATGAGCAGTTCTTC
TRBD1	NA	TRBV5-1	TRBJ1-4	CASSLAEGGANEKLFF	TGCGCCAGCAGCTTGGCCGAAGGGGGCGCTAATGAAAAACTGTTTTTT
NA	NA	TRBV7-9	TRBJ1-1	CASSLVSDTEAFF	TGTGCCAGCAGCTTAGTTTCCGACACTGAAGCTTTCTTT
NA	few	TRBV29-1	TRBJ1-2	CSVAGDYGYTF	TGCAGCGTTGCAGGGGATTATGGCTACACCTTC
NA	NA	TRBV9	TRBJ2-3	CASSPNGGIPSTDTQYF	TGTGCCAGCAGCCCCAATGGGGGCATCCCTAGCACAGATACGCAGTATTTT
NA	NA	TRBV7-9	TRBJ2-1	CASNKLRDGGVDEQFF	TGTGCCAGCAACAAACTCCGGGACGGAGGAGTCGATGAGCAGTTCTTC
TRBD2	NA	TRBV19	TRBJ2-7	CASSFSGRDSYEQYF	TGTGCCAGTAGTTTTAGCGGGAGGGACTCCTACGAGCAGTACTTC
TRBD2	NA	TRBV18	TRBJ2-3	CASSYLAGVTDTQYF	TGTGCCAGCTCATACCTAGCGGGAGTGACAGATACGCAGTATTTT
NA	once	TRBV7-9	TRBJ1-1	CASSNRGHTEAFF	TGTGCCAGCAGCAATAGAGGGCACACTGAAGCTTTCTTT
TRBD1	NA	TRBV27	TRBJ1-5	CASSQQGVNQPQHF	TGTGCCAGCAGTCAACAGGGGGTCAATCAGCCCCAGCATTTT
NA	NA	TRBV6-1	TRBJ1-1	CASSEAAGFRTEAFF	TGTGCCAGCAGTGAAGCGGCAGGGTTTAGGACTGAAGCTTTCTTT
NA	NA	TRBV19	TRBJ2-3	CASHHHAGTSGPDTQYF	TGTGCCAGCCACCATCACGCCGGGACATCGGGCCCAGATACGCAGTATTTT
NA	NA	TRBV6-5	TRBJ1-1	CASSYGLVGFGTEAFF	TGTGCCAGCAGTTACGGCCTCGTCGGTTTCGGCACTGAAGCTTTCTTT
NA	NA	TRBV4-2	TRBJ2-1	CASSQAGNEQFF	TGTGCCAGCAGCCAAGCTGGGAATGAGCAGTTCTTC
TRBD1	NA	TRBV7-9	TRBJ2-7	CASSFDRGNEQYF	TGTGCCAGCAGCTTTGACAGGGGGAACGAGCAGTACTTC
TRBD1	NA	TRBV9	TRBJ1-1	CASSPMGTGMDEAFF	TGTGCCAGCAGTCCGATGGGGACAGGGATGGATGAAGCTTTCTTT